The source of this TCR beta chain is a study of OX40 agonist ivuxolimab in advanced cancers. Whole-study context: Partial responses were achieved by three patients: one hepatocellular carcinoma, two cutaneous melanoma. Study outcomes and limitations: The work left the antigen specificity of expanded peripheral T cells undetermined.

Generated by immunoSEQ multiplex PCR, the TCRdb table keeps only in-frame clones and is missing some. The table has roughly 90,000 clones, around 90% seen once; the top ten hold more than 0.25%. The germline CDR1 and CDR2 sequences are MRHNA and SNTAGT. Trimming took 6 bases from V and 7 from J; bases not matched to a gene: 8. The CDR3 loop spans 13 amino acids. In this sample, this clone turned up a few times. Its antigen is as yet unknown. This clonotype originated in an adult with an advanced solid tumor such as melanoma, head and neck, liver or kidney cancer. The sample here was CD4+ or CD8+ T cells sorted from blood, taken in a trial of the OX40 agonist ivuxolimab. This rearrangement joins TRBV6-4 to TRBJ1-2; the match to TRBD1 covers 7 bases. The CDR3 region has the DNA TGTGCCAGCAGCGCAATGGACAGGTTTGGCTACACCTTC. Amino acid sequence: CASSAMDRFGYTF.